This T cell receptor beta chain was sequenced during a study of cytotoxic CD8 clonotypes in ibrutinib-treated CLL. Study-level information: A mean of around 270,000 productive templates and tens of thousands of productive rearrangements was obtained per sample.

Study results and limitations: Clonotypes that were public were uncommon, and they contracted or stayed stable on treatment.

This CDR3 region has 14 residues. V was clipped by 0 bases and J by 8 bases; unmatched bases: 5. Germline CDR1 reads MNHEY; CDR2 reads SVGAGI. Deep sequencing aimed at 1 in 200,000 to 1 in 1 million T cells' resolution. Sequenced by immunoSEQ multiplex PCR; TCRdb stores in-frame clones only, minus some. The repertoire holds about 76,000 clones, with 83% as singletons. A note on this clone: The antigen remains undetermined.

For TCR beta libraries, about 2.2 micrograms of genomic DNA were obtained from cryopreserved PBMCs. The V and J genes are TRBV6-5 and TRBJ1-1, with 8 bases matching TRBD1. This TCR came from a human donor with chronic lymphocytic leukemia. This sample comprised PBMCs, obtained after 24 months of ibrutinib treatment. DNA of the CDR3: TGTGCCAGCAGTTACTCCAGGGGGCGCGGGGAAGCTTTCTTT. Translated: CASSYSRGRGEAFF.